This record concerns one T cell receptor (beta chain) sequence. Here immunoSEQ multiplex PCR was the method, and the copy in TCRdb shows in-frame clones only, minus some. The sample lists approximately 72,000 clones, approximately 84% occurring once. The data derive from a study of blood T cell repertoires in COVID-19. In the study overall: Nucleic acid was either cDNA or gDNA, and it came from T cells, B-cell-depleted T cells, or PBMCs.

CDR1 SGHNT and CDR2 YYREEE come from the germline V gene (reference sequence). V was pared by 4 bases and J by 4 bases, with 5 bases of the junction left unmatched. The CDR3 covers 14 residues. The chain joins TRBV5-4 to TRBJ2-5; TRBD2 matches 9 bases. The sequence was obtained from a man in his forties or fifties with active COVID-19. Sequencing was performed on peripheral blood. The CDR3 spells CASSGAGGRETQYF. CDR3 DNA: TGTGCCAGCAGCGGGGCGGGAGGGAGAGAGACCCAGTACTTC.